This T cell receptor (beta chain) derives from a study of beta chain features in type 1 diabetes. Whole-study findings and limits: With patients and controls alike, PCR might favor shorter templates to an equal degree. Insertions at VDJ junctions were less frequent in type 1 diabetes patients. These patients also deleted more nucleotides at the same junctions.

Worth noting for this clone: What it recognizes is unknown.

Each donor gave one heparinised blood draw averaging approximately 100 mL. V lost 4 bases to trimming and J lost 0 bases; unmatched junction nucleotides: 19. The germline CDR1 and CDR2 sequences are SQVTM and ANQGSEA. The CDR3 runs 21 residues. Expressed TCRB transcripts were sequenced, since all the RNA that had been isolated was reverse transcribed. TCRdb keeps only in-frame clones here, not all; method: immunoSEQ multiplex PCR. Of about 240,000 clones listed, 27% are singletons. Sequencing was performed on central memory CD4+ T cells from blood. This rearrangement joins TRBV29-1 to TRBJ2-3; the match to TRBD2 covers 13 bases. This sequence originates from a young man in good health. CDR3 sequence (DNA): TGCAGCGTTGCGGGGACAGTCTCCCGGACTAGCGGGAGAGGTAGCACAGATACGCAGTATTTT. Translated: CSVAGTVSRTSGRGSTDTQYF.